This T cell receptor (beta chain) was obtained from a study of control samples from healthy donors and cancer patients. Produced via immunoSEQ multiplex PCR; TCRdb's table is partial and in-frame only. The sample carries fewer than 200,000 clones, over 85% recorded once. In germline, CDR1 is SSHAT, CDR2 FNYEAQ (reference sequence). The CDR3 runs to 15 residues. In the case of this clone: Relative to the germline gene, one junction end is altered; a read error may explain this.

The material sequenced was blood. The sequence was obtained from an older woman in good health. V usage is TRBV7-7 and J usage is TRBJ2-5, with 9 bases that match TRBD2. This CDR3 reads CASSLGGTSLKTQYF. In nucleotides, the CDR3 is TGTGCTAGCAGCTTAGGTGGGACTAGCCTCAAGACCCAGTACTTC. Full variable domain (missing parts from reference TRBV7-7 and TRBJ2-5): GAGVSQSPRYKVTKRGQDVTLRCDPISSHATLYWYQQALGQGPEFLTYFNYEAQPDKSGLPSDRFSAERPEGSISTLTIQRTEQRDSAMYRCASSLGGTSLKTQYFGPGTRLLVL.